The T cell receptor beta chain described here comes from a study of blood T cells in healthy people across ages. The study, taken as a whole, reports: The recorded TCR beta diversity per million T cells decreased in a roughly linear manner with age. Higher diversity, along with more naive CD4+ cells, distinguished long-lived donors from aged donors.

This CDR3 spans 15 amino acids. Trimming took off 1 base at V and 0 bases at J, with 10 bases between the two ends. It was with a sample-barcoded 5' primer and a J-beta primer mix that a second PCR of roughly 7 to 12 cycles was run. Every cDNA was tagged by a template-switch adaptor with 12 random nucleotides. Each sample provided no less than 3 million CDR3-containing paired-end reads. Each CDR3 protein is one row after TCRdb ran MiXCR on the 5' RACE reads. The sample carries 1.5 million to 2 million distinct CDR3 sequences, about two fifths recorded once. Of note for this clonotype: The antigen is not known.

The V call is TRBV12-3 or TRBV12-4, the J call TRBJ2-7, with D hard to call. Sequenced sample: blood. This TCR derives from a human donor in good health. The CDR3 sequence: CASSLGPGASYEQYF. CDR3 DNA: TGTGCCAGCAGTTTAGGTCCCGGTGCCTCCTACGAGCAGTACTTC.